These 18 T cell receptor beta chains originate from one sample sequenced in a study of T cells after yellow fever vaccination. Via MiXCR, TCRdb re-called the 5' RACE reads, giving one row per CDR3 protein. The data show some 350,000 distinct CDR3 sequences, 3.5% to 4.5% seen once. The source was PBMCs, collected 5 days after the yellow fever booster vaccination. The receptors were gathered from a man aged 18 to 35 who received the YFV17D yellow fever vaccine.

The CDR3 loop reads CASSLGQGWGEQFF. The CDR3 DNA sequence: TGCGCCAGCAGCTTGGGACAGGGGTGGGGTGAGCAGTTCTTC. The V call is TRBV5-1, the J call TRBJ2-1, with 8 bases that match TRBD1. Germline V gene sequence: CDR1 SGHRS, CDR2 YFSETQ. This CDR3 has 14 residues. After removal of 0 bases from V and 9 bases from J, the junction contained 5 bases not matched to a gene. The complete variable domain, with remaining parts taken from reference TRBV5-1 and TRBJ2-1, reads KAGVTQTPRYLIKTRGQQVTLSCSPISGHRSVSWYQQTPGQGLQFLFEYFSETQRNKGNFPGRFSGRQFSNSRSEMNVSTLELGDSALYLCASSLGQGWGEQFFGPGTRLTVL.

V and J are TRBV6-5 and TRBJ1-3, with D tentatively TRBD1 (5 bases). Germline values: CDR1 MNHEY, CDR2 SVGAGI. CDR3 length equals 15 residues. The V and J ends lost 8 bases and 0 bases respectively, with 14 bases between them. CDR3 coding DNA: TGTGCCAGCGCCCGGGACTCCCGCTCTGGAAACACCATATATTTT. Its protein is CASARDSRSGNTIYF.

This clonotype was detected many times. V gene TRBV7-9 combines with J gene TRBJ2-7; a weak D match, TRBD1 (5 bases). The CDR3 is 14 residues long. V shed 2 bases and J shed 4 bases, with 12 bases lying between them. Germline CDR1 SEHNR, CDR2 FQNEAQ (reference sequence). The CDR3 spells CASSLSTREYEQYF. The CDR3 DNA sequence: TGTGCCAGCAGCTTAAGTACCAGGGAATACGAGCAGTACTTC.

V and J are TRBV6-5 and TRBJ1-1; TRBD1 might be the D (5 bases). V was pared by 6 bases and J by 1 base, with 12 bases between. The CDR3 sequence is 14 residues long. Germline lookup yields CDR1 MNHEY and CDR2 SVGAGI. The CDR3 region has the DNA TGTGCCAGCAGGGGACCCGGGGGGAACACTGAAGCTTTCTTT. It specifies CASRGPGGNTEAFF.

This clonotype showed up many times. V gene TRBV5-4 combines with J gene TRBJ2-3, with TRBD1 matching over 10 bases. In germline, CDR1 is SGHNT, CDR2 YYREEE (reference sequence). The CDR3 sequence is 15 residues long. V lost 4 bases, J lost 4 bases, and 6 bases stayed unmatched. The CDR3 region is CASSSRQGAADTQYF. Here the CDR3 DNA reads TGTGCCAGCAGCAGCCGACAGGGGGCTGCAGATACGCAGTATTTT.

This clonotype was observed once. This chain uses TRBV4-1 with TRBJ1-2; D is perhaps TRBD1 (6 bases). The germline CDR1 and CDR2 sequences are MGHRA and YSYEKL. This CDR3 comprises 14 residues. Trimming pared 3 bases from V and 7 bases from J, leaving 15 bases between. CDR3 sequence reads: CASSHGAGALGYTF. The CDR3 region has the DNA TGCGCCAGCAGCCACGGGGCGGGGGCACTTGGCTACACCTTC.

This clonotype was seen a few times. V is TRBV7-9 and J is TRBJ1-1, with D possibly TRBD1 on 6 matching bases. The CDR3 is 14 residues long. From germline, CDR1 is SEHNR and CDR2 FQNEAQ (reference sequence). The V end lost 5 bases, the J end lost 5 bases, and 15 bases lay between the germline ends. The CDR3 region is CASSPTQGGTEAFF. DNA of the CDR3: TGTGCCAGCAGCCCTACACAGGGAGGAACTGAAGCTTTCTTT.

This clonotype was seen more than once but under ten times. The chain uses TRBV6-1 and TRBJ1-3, with 8 bases aligning to TRBD1. The CDR3 extends over 15 amino acids. Germline CDR1 is MNHNS and CDR2 is SASEGT. Trimming took 2 bases from V and 5 from J; bases not matched to a gene: 5. CDR3 protein: CASSELGQGRNTIYF. The DNA of the CDR3 is TGTGCCAGCAGTGAACTTGGACAGGGAAGAAACACCATATATTTT.

This chain joins TRBV6-2 or TRBV6-3 and TRBJ2-5; D could derive from TRBD1 or TRBD2 (6 bases each). V lost 5 bases, J lost 1 base, and 17 bases lay in between. The CDR3 length is 16 residues. The germline V gene encodes CDR1 MNHEY and CDR2 SVGEGT. The CDR3 region has the DNA TGTGCCAGCAGTGTCCCGTCTCGGGGGCCCCAAGAGACCCAGTACTTC. Translating it yields CASSVPSRGPQETQYF.

This clonotype appeared many times. The J gene is TRBJ2-7, the V gene TRBV29-1; perhaps TRBD1 as D (5 bases). CDR1 SQVTM and CDR2 ANQGSEA come from the germline V gene. Deletions cut 6 bases from V and 3 bases from J, with 12 bases between. The CDR3 consists of 12 residues. This chain's CDR3 is CSVSQDLYEQYF. The CDR3 nucleotides are TGCAGCGTGTCACAGGACCTCTACGAGCAGTACTTC.

This clonotype was detected ten times or more. This chain links TRBV6-2 or TRBV6-3 with TRBJ2-7; 8 bases match TRBD1. The CDR3 consists of 14 residues. CDR1 and CDR2 from the germline V gene are MNHEY and SVGEGT. The J segment lost 0 bases and the V segment lost 5 bases, leaving 3 bases of the junction unmatched. CDR3 in DNA: TGTGCCAGCAGTCGGACAGGGAGCTCCTACGAGCAGTACTTC. This codes for CASSRTGSSYEQYF.

This chain connects TRBV5-8 to TRBJ1-1; no firm D call. Deletions cut 5 bases from V and 4 bases from J, with 21 bases between. Germline CDR1 is SGHTS and CDR2 is YDEGEE. This CDR3 has 16 amino acids. CDR3 residues: CASRFLGDTLGTEAFF. The DNA of the CDR3 is TGTGCCAGCAGGTTCCTCGGTGACACGCTGGGCACTGAAGCTTTCTTT.

This chain uses TRBV4-1 with TRBJ2-5; D is unresolved. Looked up from germline, CDR1 is MGHRA and CDR2 is YSYEKL. Trimming took 2 bases from V and 3 from J, leaving 7 bases between them. The CDR3 covers 13 residues. The CDR3 region is CASSQMTEETQYF. The DNA for the CDR3 is TGCGCCAGCAGCCAAATGACGGAAGAGACCCAGTACTTC.

This clonotype was seen repeatedly, ten times or more. The V gene is TRBV5-1, the J gene TRBJ2-6; D unresolved. Germline CDR1 SGHRS, CDR2 YFSETQ. Trimming pared 4 bases from V and 2 bases from J, leaving 7 bases between. The CDR3 covers 14 residues. CDR3 loop: CASSRVAGANVLTF. The CDR3, as DNA: TGCGCCAGCAGCAGGGTGGCTGGGGCCAACGTCCTGACTTTC. The full variable domain, rest sourced from reference TRBV5-1 and TRBJ2-6, is KAGVTQTPRYLIKTRGQQVTLSCSPISGHRSVSWYQQTPGQGLQFLFEYFSETQRNKGNFPGRFSGRQFSNSRSEMNVSTLELGDSALYLCASSRVAGANVLTFGAGSRLTVL.

CDR3 bases: TGTGCCAGCAGCCGTGACAGGGGGCGTTACGGCTACACCTTC. Its protein is CASSRDRGRYGYTF. The chain couples TRBV27 to TRBJ1-2; 10 nucleotides match TRBD1. CDR3 length equals 14 residues. The V gene end was trimmed by 6 bases and the J gene end by 8 bases; junction bases not matched to a gene: 9. Germline values: CDR1 MNHEY, CDR2 SMNVEV (reference sequence).

V usage is TRBV10-3 and J usage is TRBJ2-3; maybe TRBD2 (5 bases). Trimming removed 2 bases from V and 6 bases from J, with 15 bases in between. Germline V gene lookup returns CDR1 ENHRY and CDR2 SYGVKD. The CDR3 has 15 residues. The CDR3 coding sequence is TGTGCCATCAGTGAGGGACTTGCAGGAAGGGATACGCAGTATTTT. This codes for CAISEGLAGRDTQYF.

This clonotype was picked up many times. The J gene is TRBJ1-2, the V gene TRBV10-3; a possible D gene is TRBD1 (6 bases). Trimming removed 2 bases from V and 6 bases from J, with 10 bases in between. The CDR3 is made up of 13 amino acids. The germline V gene has CDR1 ENHRY and CDR2 SYGVKD. The CDR3 spells CAISEETGHGYTF. The CDR3 DNA reads TGTGCCATCAGTGAGGAGACAGGTCATGGCTACACCTTC.

This clonotype was recorded a few times. V and J are TRBV7-3 and TRBJ2-3; 7 bases match TRBD2. Germline CDR1 is SGHTA and CDR2 is FQGTGA. The CDR3 is made up of 14 amino acids. Unmatched junction bases numbered 9, after V lost 8 bases and J lost 4 bases. DNA of the CDR3: TGTGCCAGCGGGAGCGGGGTAGGAGCAGATACGCAGTATTTT. This translates into CASGSGVGADTQYF. Complete variable domain (other parts from reference TRBV7-3 and TRBJ2-3): GAGVSQTPSNKVTEKGKYVELRCDPISGHTALYWYRQSLGQGPEFLIYFQGTGAADDSGLPNDRFFAVRPEGSVSTLKIQRTERGDSAVYLCASGSGVGADTQYFGPGTRLTVL.